Below, 10 T cell receptor beta chains from the same sample are listed, as sequenced in a study of cytomegalovirus exposure and HLA in healthy donors. 13 Jbeta primers and 60 Vbeta primers were used for the PCR. TCRdb's copy holds only in-frame clones and misses some; the assay was immunoSEQ multiplex PCR. The repertoire consists of roughly 56,000 clones, with 70% to 90% occurring once and the leading ten covering approximately 1.3%. Specimen: PBMCs. The receptors come from a man aged 18 to 35 in good health and CMV-seronegative.

This chain connects TRBV11-2 to TRBJ2-7, with TRBD2 identical over 9 bases. The CDR3 runs 13 residues. CDR1 SGHAT and CDR2 FQNNGV come from the germline V gene. Germline trimming cut 5 bases from V and 7 bases from J; bases unmatched to any gene: 6. The CDR3 nucleotides read TGTGCCAGCAGCCGAGGACTAGCGAGGGAGCAGTACTTC. It translates to CASSRGLAREQYF.

V and J are TRBV7-9 and TRBJ1-1; D is perhaps TRBD1 (5 bases). CDR1 and CDR2 from the germline V gene are SEHNR and FQNEAQ (reference sequence). V was trimmed by 4 bases and J by 3 bases, leaving 15 bases between them. CDR3 length: 15 amino acids. CDR3 sequence reads: CASSSRRGFDTEAFF. The CDR3 DNA sequence: TGTGCCAGCAGCTCTCGTCGGGGGTTCGACACTGAAGCTTTCTTT.

The chain is built from TRBV19 and TRBJ2-5; TRBD2 matches at 7 bases. The V gene's germline CDR1 is LNHDA and CDR2 SQIVND (reference sequence). J gave up 4 bases and V 4 bases, and 9 bases lay outside the gene matches. This CDR3 comprises 15 residues. CDR3 DNA: TGTGCCAGTAGTAAGGACCTCGGGGGGACAGAGACCCAGTACTTC. Its translation: CASSKDLGGTETQYF.

The chain is built from TRBV11-2 and TRBJ2-4; TRBD2 might be the D (5 bases). V was shortened by 6 bases and J by 1 base, with 16 bases between the two germline ends. Germline V gene sequence: CDR1 SGHAT, CDR2 FQNNGV. The CDR3 has 16 amino acids. The CDR3: CASRSPGGGAKNIQYF. For the CDR3, the DNA is TGTGCCAGCAGGTCCCCTGGAGGTGGGGCCAAAAACATTCAGTACTTC.

CDR3 DNA sequence: TGTGCCAGCAGCTCCACAGGGGGCGCGGGCTATGGCTACACCTTC. Protein product: CASSSTGGAGYGYTF. V gene TRBV7-2 combines with J gene TRBJ1-2; 9 bases map to TRBD1. CDR3 length: 15 residues. Trimming took 4 bases from V and 4 from J; bases not matched to a gene: 7. From germline, CDR1 is SGHTA and CDR2 FQGNSA.

The chain couples TRBV9 to TRBJ1-5; perhaps TRBD1 as D (6 bases). The CDR3 extends over 15 amino acids. V lost 0 bases to trimming and J lost 3 bases, with 10 bases between them. The germline gives CDR1 SGDLS, CDR2 YYNGEE. The CDR3 spells CASSVGGGDNQPQHF. The CDR3 DNA reads TGTGCCAGCAGCGTAGGAGGGGGAGACAATCAGCCCCAGCATTTT.

A few counts support this clone. The chain couples TRBV7-9 to TRBJ2-7; tentative D call: TRBD2 (6 bases). V was clipped by 6 bases and J by 0 bases, with 15 bases between them. The CDR3 extends over 15 amino acids. CDR1 and CDR2 from the germline V gene are SEHNR and FQNEAQ (reference sequence). CDR3 nucleotide sequence: TGTGCCAGCAGTTCGGGACTCCTGTCCTCCTACGAGCAGTACTTC. It yields the protein CASSSGLLSSYEQYF.

This chain uses TRBV11-3 with TRBJ1-6; D ambiguous. V was trimmed by 3 bases and J by 8 bases, leaving 14 bases between them. This CDR3 is built from 15 residues. Germline loops: CDR1 SGHNT, CDR2 YENEEA. The CDR3 loop is CASSFRSAADSPLHF. The CDR3 coding sequence is TGTGCCAGCAGCTTTAGATCCGCAGCGGATTCACCCCTCCACTTT.

The chain recombines TRBV5-6 with TRBJ1-2; D perhaps matches TRBD1 (5 bases). Per the germline V gene, CDR1 is SGHDT and CDR2 is YYEEEE. The CDR3 sequence is 13 residues long. V lost 4 bases to trimming and J lost 7 bases, with 14 bases between them. The CDR3: CASSPWGGGGYTF. The CDR3 coding sequence is TGTGCCAGCAGCCCTTGGGGGGGAGGTGGCTACACCTTC.

This clone was seen more than once but under ten times. The gene calls are TRBV6-1 and TRBJ1-1; D is unresolved. The germline gives CDR1 MNHNS, CDR2 SASEGT. This CDR3 spans 12 amino acids. The ends were cut back, 6 bases at V and 4 bases at J, with 9 bases in the middle. The CDR3 region has the DNA TGTGCCAGCAGCCTTCATAGCACTGAAGCTTTCTTT. This sequence encodes CASSLHSTEAFF.